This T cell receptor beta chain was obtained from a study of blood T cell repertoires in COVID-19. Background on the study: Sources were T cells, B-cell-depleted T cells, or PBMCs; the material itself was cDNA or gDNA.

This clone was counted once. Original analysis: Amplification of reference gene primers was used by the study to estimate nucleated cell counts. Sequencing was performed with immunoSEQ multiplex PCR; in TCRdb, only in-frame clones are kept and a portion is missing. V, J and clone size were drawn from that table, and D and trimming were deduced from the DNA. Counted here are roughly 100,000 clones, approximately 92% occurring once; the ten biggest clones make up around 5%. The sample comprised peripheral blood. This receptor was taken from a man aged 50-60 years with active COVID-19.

Here the CDR3 reads CASSRGRAPYNEQFF. The DNA for the CDR3 is TGTGCCAGCAGTCGAGGCAGGGCGCCCTACAATGAGCAGTTCTTC. The chain couples TRBV5-4 to TRBJ2-1, with a tentative D call TRBD1 (5 bases). The germline CDR1 and CDR2 sequences are SGHNT and YYREEE (reference sequence). Between the trimmed V and J ends, which lost 5 bases and 2 bases, there was a span of 14 bases. The CDR3 sequence is 15 residues long.